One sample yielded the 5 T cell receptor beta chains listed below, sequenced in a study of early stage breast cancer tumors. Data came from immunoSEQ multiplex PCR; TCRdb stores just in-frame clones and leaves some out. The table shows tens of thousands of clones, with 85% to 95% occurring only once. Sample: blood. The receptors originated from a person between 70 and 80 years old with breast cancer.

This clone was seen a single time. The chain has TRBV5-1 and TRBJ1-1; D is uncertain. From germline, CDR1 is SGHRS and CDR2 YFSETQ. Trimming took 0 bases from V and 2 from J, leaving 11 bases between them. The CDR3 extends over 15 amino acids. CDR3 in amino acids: CASSLVPGINTEAFF. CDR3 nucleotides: TGCGCCAGCAGCTTGGTTCCGGGAATTAACACTGAAGCTTTCTTT.

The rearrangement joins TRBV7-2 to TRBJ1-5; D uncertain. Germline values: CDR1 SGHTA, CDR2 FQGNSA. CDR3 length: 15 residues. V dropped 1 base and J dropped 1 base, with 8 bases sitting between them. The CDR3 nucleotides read TGTGCCAGCAGCTTAGTTTCCGGGAGCAATCAGCCCCAGCATTTT. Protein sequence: CASSLVSGSNQPQHF.

The CDR3 bases are TGTGCCAGCAGCGTGGGCGGGAGAACGGATGAGCAGTTCTTC. Amino acids: CASSVGGRTDEQFF. V gene TRBV9 combines with J gene TRBJ2-1, with 7 bases identical to TRBD2. The length of the CDR3 is 14 residues. J gave up 8 bases and V 2 bases, and 7 bases lay outside the gene matches. The germline gives CDR1 SGDLS, CDR2 YYNGEE. Full variable domain (missing parts from reference TRBV9 and TRBJ2-1): DSGVTQTPKHLITATGQRVTLRCSPRSGDLSVYWYQQSLDQGLQFLIQYYNGEERAKGNILERFSAQQFPDLHSELNLSSLELGDSALYFCASSVGGRTDEQFFGPGTRLTVL.

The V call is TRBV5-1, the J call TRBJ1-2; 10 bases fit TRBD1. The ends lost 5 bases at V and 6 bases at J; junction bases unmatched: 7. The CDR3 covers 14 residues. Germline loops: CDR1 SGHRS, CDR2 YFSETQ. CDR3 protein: CASRTGQGEDGYTF. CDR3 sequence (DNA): TGCGCCAGCAGGACAGGACAGGGGGAGGATGGCTACACCTTC.

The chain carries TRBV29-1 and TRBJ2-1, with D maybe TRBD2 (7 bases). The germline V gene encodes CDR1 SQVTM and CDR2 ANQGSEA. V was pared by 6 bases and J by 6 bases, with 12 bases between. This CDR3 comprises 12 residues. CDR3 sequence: CSVGGGANEQFF. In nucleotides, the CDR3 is TGCAGCGTCGGAGGGGGGGCCAATGAGCAGTTCTTC.